This T cell receptor beta chain was identified during a study of shared clonotypes between healthy human individuals. Libraries were prepared by immunoSEQ multiplex PCR; TCRdb keeps only in-frame clonotypes and omits some of them. Here the sample spans over a million clones, 96% being singletons. The material sequenced was naive CD4+ T cells sorted from blood. The subset here: CD45RA+ positively selected. This receptor was identified in a man aged 25-40 years in good health.

Here the CDR3 reads CASSLRKETQYF. The CDR3 DNA is TGTGCCAGCTCCCTGCGAAAAGAGACCCAGTACTTC. This chain connects TRBV18 to TRBJ2-5; D is unresolved. This CDR3 region has 12 residues. The germline V and J ends were trimmed by 6 bases and 3 bases, with 8 bases remaining between them. CDR1 and CDR2 from the germline V gene are KGHSH and LQKENI. Full variable domain (rest looked up from reference TRBV18 and TRBJ2-5): NAGVMQNPRHLVRRRGQEARLRCSPMKGHSHVYWYRQLPEEGLKFMVYLQKENIIDESGMPKERFSAEFPKEGPSILRIQQVVRGDSAAYFCASSLRKETQYFGPGTRLLVL.